This entry describes one TCR beta chain. The CDR3 loop spans 15 amino acids. Unmatched junction bases numbered 3, after V lost 3 bases and J lost 2 bases. The germline CDR1 and CDR2 sequences are LGHDT and YNNKEL (reference sequence). This sample is part of a study of blood T cell repertoires in COVID-19. Study summary: Acute and convalescent COVID-19 specimens originated in the United States, Italy and Spain. Sample material is recorded as cDNA or gDNA derived from T cells, B-cell-depleted T cells, or PBMCs.

Authors' methods: Using reference gene primer amplification, nucleated cell counts were estimated. Profiled with immunoSEQ multiplex PCR; TCRdb holds only in-frame clones, not every one. V, J and clone size were drawn from that table, and D and trimming were deduced from the DNA. The sample consists of 100,000 to 150,000 clones, roughly 83% of them appearing once. This sequence joins TRBV3-1 (or the pseudogene TRBV3-2) and TRBJ2-3; 9 bases are shared with TRBD2. The origin of this receptor is a man aged 55 to 70 with acute or convalescent COVID-19. The sample consisted of peripheral blood. DNA for the CDR3: TGTGCCAGCAGCCAGGCTAGCGGGACCACAGATACGCAGTATTTT. Encoded protein: CASSQASGTTDTQYF.